This is a list of T cell receptor beta chains from one sample in a study of T cell changes during pregnancy in multiple sclerosis. Sequencing used immunoSEQ multiplex PCR; TCRdb keeps in-frame clones, though not all of them. This sample yields about 80,000 clones, of which around 90% are seen a single time; 1.4% to 1.5% belongs to the top ten. This sample comprised peripheral blood, obtained before pregnancy. The receptors stem from a female donor with multiple sclerosis, enrolled in a pregnancy study. CDR3s include the opening cysteine and the closing phenylalanine or tryptophan. D genes are given only for firm matches. Only some rows state a clone size, as once, few, many or a class for expanded clones.

. . TRBJ2-3 TRBV9 CASSGRHGTDTQYF TGTGCCAGCAGCGGCAGACATGGCACAGATACGCAGTATTTT
. . TRBJ2-3 TRBV29-1 CSASGGPKDTQYF TGCAGCGCCTCAGGGGGGCCAAAGGATACGCAGTATTTT
TRBD2 . TRBJ2-3 TRBV19 CASASGTSGGAQYF TGTGCCAGCGCCTCCGGGACTAGCGGGGGTGCGCAGTATTTT
. . TRBJ2-7 TRBV13 CASSPVRGEQYF TGTGCCAGCAGCCCGGTAAGAGGGGAGCAGTACTTC
TRBD2 . TRBJ2-2 TRBV5-4 CASSLELLAGGRNGELFF TGTGCCAGCAGCTTGGAACTCCTAGCGGGGGGAAGGAACGGGGAGCTGTTTTTT
. once TRBJ1-1 TRBV5-4 CASSLGRNTEAFF TGTGCCAGCAGCTTGGGGAGAAACACTGAAGCTTTCTTT
TRBD1 . TRBJ2-7 TRBV7-9 CASSMGQGNSYEQYF TGTGCCAGCAGCATGGGACAGGGCAACTCCTACGAGCAGTACTTC
. once TRBJ2-3 TRBV10-3 CAISESAADTQYF TGTGCCATCAGTGAGTCGGCAGCAGATACGCAGTATTTT
TRBD1 . TRBJ1-1 TRBV29-1 CSVPGGKGTEAFF TGCAGCGTACCAGGGGGGAAAGGCACTGAAGCTTTCTTT
. . TRBJ1-1 TRBV12-5 CASGFHRGATEAFF TGTGCTAGTGGTTTTCACCGGGGGGCCACTGAAGCTTTCTTT
. . TRBJ2-1 TRBV27 CASTRTLSSYNEQFF TGTGCCAGCACCCGGACTCTTAGCTCCTACAATGAGCAGTTCTTC
. . TRBJ2-4 TRBV5-1 CASSLDSVIQYF TGCGCCAGCAGCTTGGATTCGGTCATTCAGTACTTC
. once TRBJ1-1 TRBV19 CASSPLGGAGTEAFF TGTGCCAGTAGCCCTCTAGGGGGGGCTGGCACTGAAGCTTTCTTT
TRBD1 . TRBJ2-7 TRBV14 CASSLGQGIHEQYF TGTGCCAGCAGCCTGGGACAGGGAATCCACGAGCAGTACTTC
. . TRBJ1-1 TRBV2 CASSAPSQVAEAFF TGTGCCAGCAGTGCCCCATCACAGGTCGCGGAAGCTTTCTTT
TRBD1 . TRBJ1-1 TRBV20-1 CSAEQGAITFF TGCAGTGCTGAACAGGGGGCGATTACTTTCTTT
. . TRBJ1-1 TRBV9 CASSLGHFTEAFF TGTGCCAGCAGCTTGGGACATTTCACTGAAGCTTTCTTT
. . TRBJ1-1 TRBV7-9 CASSPRVRVNTEAFF TGTGCCAGCAGCCCAAGGGTCAGGGTGAACACTGAAGCTTTCTTT
. . TRBJ2-1 TRBV25-1 CASSGRAWVNEQFF TGTGCCAGCAGTGGAAGAGCGTGGGTGAATGAGCAGTTCTTC
. . TRBJ2-2 TRBV30 CASTGGGELFF TGTGCCTCTACCGGCGGCGGGGAGCTGTTTTTT
TRBD1 . TRBJ1-2 TRBV10-3 CAITRTGGNYGYTF TGTGCCATCACCCGGACAGGTGGAAACTATGGCTACACCTTC
. . TRBJ1-6 TRBV15 CATSREVGSGPLHF TGTGCCACCAGCAGAGAGGTGGGCAGCGGGCCCCTCCACTTT
TRBD1 . TRBJ2-3 TRBV7-6 CASCPTGTGTDTQYF TGTGCCAGCTGTCCGACCGGGACAGGGACAGATACGCAGTATTTT
TRBD2 . TRBJ2-1 TRBV2 CASGAGLNEQFF TGTGCCAGCGGAGCGGGGTTGAATGAGCAGTTCTTC
. . TRBJ1-5 TRBV15 CATSRVGGGNQPQHF TGTGCCACCAGCAGAGTGGGGGGGGGCAATCAGCCCCAGCATTTT
TRBD1 . TRBJ2-3 TRBV18 CASSPRDRDGKDTQYF TGTGCCAGCTCACCCCGTGACAGGGATGGGAAAGATACGCAGTATTTT
. . TRBJ1-6 TRBV15 CATSPEPTPLSPLHF TGTGCCACCAGCCCCGAACCGACTCCTCTTTCTCCCCTCCACTTT
TRBD2 . TRBJ2-7 TRBV5-1 CASSTTSGTYEQYF TGCGCCAGCAGCACCACTAGCGGGACCTACGAGCAGTACTTC
TRBD2 . TRBJ2-1 TRBV5-1 CASSLAGTSNEQFF TGCGCCAGCAGCTTGGCCGGGACTAGTAATGAGCAGTTCTTC
TRBD1 . TRBJ1-1 TRBV7-9 CASSSGGNTEAFF TGTGCCAGCAGTTCAGGGGGGAACACTGAAGCTTTCTTT
TRBD1 . TRBJ1-4 TRBV7-9 CASSLGTGQEEKLFF TGTGCCAGCAGCTTAGGGACAGGGCAGGAGGAAAAACTGTTTTTT
TRBD1 . TRBJ2-5 TRBV9 CASSVDRGETQYF TGTGCCAGCAGCGTAGACAGGGGAGAGACCCAGTACTTC
. . TRBJ2-1 TRBV19 CASRRDNEQFF TGTGCCAGTCGCAGGGACAATGAGCAGTTCTTC
. once TRBJ2-5 TRBV7-8 CASSSPEGGSQETQYF TGTGCCAGCAGCTCTCCCGAGGGGGGGAGCCAAGAGACCCAGTACTTC
. once TRBJ2-7 TRBV5-4 CASSLYTQSDEQYF TGTGCCAGCAGCTTATATACCCAGAGCGACGAGCAGTACTTC
. . TRBJ1-1 TRBV9 CASSVGGTNTEAFF TGTGCCAGCAGCGTAGGGGGCACGAACACTGAAGCTTTCTTT
TRBD2 . TRBJ2-2 TRBV30 CAWSVRLAGRTGELFF TGTGCCTGGAGTGTCAGACTAGCGGGGCGTACCGGGGAGCTGTTTTTT
TRBD1 . TRBJ1-2 TRBV29-1 CSVSLSGGRGGYTF TGCAGCGTTAGCCTCTCAGGGGGCAGGGGTGGCTACACCTTC
. . TRBJ1-5 TRBV4-1 CASSQLTASGQPQHF TGCGCCAGCAGCCAACTGACAGCTTCGGGTCAGCCCCAGCATTTT